Each of the 22 T cell receptor beta chains below was sequenced from the same sample in a study of long-term antiretroviral therapy in people with HIV. This was the immunoSEQ v3.0 assay at survey level. Clones were read by immunoSEQ multiplex PCR, and TCRdb kept only the in-frame ones, dropping some. This table holds approximately 47,000 clones, about 80% found once. Specimen: unsorted PBMCs, collected 0.8 years after starting antiretroviral therapy. These receptors were obtained from a young woman with HIV.

V usage is TRBV4-2 and J usage is TRBJ2-3, with a possible D match to TRBD2 (6 bases). The V and J ends lost 2 bases and 5 bases respectively, with 11 bases between them. Germline V gene lookup returns CDR1 LGHNA and CDR2 YNFKEQ. The CDR3 runs 14 residues. CDR3 DNA: TGTGCCAGCAGCCAACCTAGCGAGGGAGATACGCAGTATTTT. It translates to CASSQPSEGDTQYF.

The chain couples TRBV6-5 to TRBJ2-7; 7 bases are shared with TRBD2. The V segment lost 4 bases and the J segment 4 bases; nucleotides outside the gene matches: 7. Germline-derived CDR1 and CDR2 are MNHEY and SVGAGI. The CDR3 length is 14 residues. The chain's CDR3 is CASSFSGRDYEQYF. CDR3 coding DNA: TGTGCCAGCAGTTTCTCAGGGAGGGATTACGAGCAGTACTTC.

This clone came up once. The V call is TRBV10-3, the J call TRBJ1-2; D possibly corresponds to TRBD1 (6 bases). CDR1 is ENHRY and CDR2 is SYGVKD in the germline V gene. V was cut by 3 bases and J by 4 bases, with 18 bases left in between. The length of the CDR3 is 16 residues. In nucleotides, the CDR3 is TGTGCCATCAGTGATACCTCCGGACAGCCTTTCTATGGCTACACCTTC. Translation: CAISDTSGQPFYGYTF.

This chain connects TRBV5-4 to TRBJ2-2; the match to TRBD1 covers 8 bases. CDR1 is SGHNT and CDR2 is YYREEE in the germline V gene (reference sequence). CDR3 length equals 16 residues. V shed 4 bases and J 0 bases; nucleotides not matched to a gene: 5. CDR3 in DNA: TGTGCCAGCAGCACTGAGACAGGGGCGAACACCGGGGAGCTGTTTTTT. Its translation: CASSTETGANTGELFF.

V is TRBV6-1 and J is TRBJ2-1; no firm D call. This CDR3 spans 11 amino acids. Germline CDR1 MNHNS, CDR2 SASEGT. V lost 7 bases, J lost 10 bases, and 11 bases lay in between. The CDR3 loop reads CASILIWEQFF. DNA for the CDR3: TGTGCCAGCATCCTTATATGGGAGCAGTTCTTC.

J is TRBJ1-4 and V is TRBV5-1; no clear D gene. Germline V gene sequence: CDR1 SGHRS, CDR2 YFSETQ. The CDR3 contains 14 residues. V lost 1 base and J lost 7, with 11 bases in between. CDR3 nucleotide sequence: TGCGCCAGCAGCTTGACAGTGGGGTCTGAAAAACTGTTTTTT. The encoded protein is CASSLTVGSEKLFF.

The chain carries TRBV9 and TRBJ2-5; D gene uncertain. The V end was cut by 3 bases, the J end by 0 bases, with 6 bases between. Germline CDR1 SGDLS, CDR2 YYNGEE. The CDR3 is 13 amino acids. CDR3: CASSASYQETQYF. CDR3 in DNA: TGTGCCAGCAGCGCTTCGTACCAAGAGACCCAGTACTTC.

This chain joins TRBV18 and TRBJ1-2, with a possible D match to TRBD1 (6 bases). Germline CDR1 is KGHSH and CDR2 is LQKENI. This CDR3 comprises 15 residues. V gave up 3 bases and J gave up 1 base, with 12 bases separating them. In DNA, the CDR3 is TGTGCCAGCTCACCGGGGACACGTGATAACTATGGCTACACCTTC. Protein: CASSPGTRDNYGYTF.

CDR3 residues: CASSFSRVTEAFF. DNA for the CDR3: TGTGCCAGCAGCTTTTCCCGGGTGACTGAAGCTTTCTTT. The V gene is TRBV5-6, the J gene TRBJ1-1; D call uncertain. Germline CDR1 and CDR2: SGHDT and YYEEEE. The CDR3 is 13 residues long. Trimming took 2 bases from V and 5 from J, leaving 10 bases between them.

Only one count was recorded for this clone. J is TRBJ2-2 and V is TRBV10-3; 11 nucleotides agree with TRBD2. J lost 2 bases, V lost 4 bases, and 6 bases had no gene match. The CDR3 spans 17 residues. Germline-derived CDR1 and CDR2 are ENHRY and SYGVKD. The CDR3 DNA reads TGTGCCATCAGTGCCGAACTAGCGGGAGCAAACACCGGGGAGCTGTTTTTT. Amino acid sequence: CAISAELAGANTGELFF.

The chain recombines TRBV5-1 with TRBJ1-4; D gene uncertain. Germline CDR1 SGHRS, CDR2 YFSETQ. The CDR3 covers 14 residues. V was cut by 3 bases and J by 0 bases, with 6 bases left in between. CDR3 in amino acids: CASSSTATNEKLFF. The CDR3 DNA follows: TGCGCCAGCAGCTCGACCGCAACTAATGAAAAACTGTTTTTT.

This clone has more than one count but fewer than ten. The chain employs TRBV19 and TRBJ2-5; a weak D match, TRBD2 (5 bases). CDR3 length: 15 amino acids. The V gene lost 4 bases and the J gene lost 1 base, with 13 bases spanning the gap. Germline V gene lookup returns CDR1 LNHDA and CDR2 SQIVND (reference sequence). CDR3 sequence: CASSNPGVPQETQYF. CDR3 DNA sequence: TGTGCCAGTAGTAACCCCGGGGTACCCCAAGAGACCCAGTACTTC. The full variable domain, completed using reference TRBV19 and TRBJ2-5, is DGGITQSPKYLFRKEGQNVTLSCEQNLNHDAMYWYRQDPGQGLRLIYYSQIVNDFQKGDIAEGYSVSREKKESFPLTVTSAQKNPTAFYLCASSNPGVPQETQYFGPGTRLLVL.

The J gene is TRBJ2-5, the V gene TRBV28, with D tentatively TRBD1 (5 bases). The better agreement between TRBJ2-7 and the DNA end casts doubt on the J call. The germline CDR1 and CDR2 sequences are MDHEN and SYDVKM. The CDR3 consists of 13 residues. CDR3 region: CASSVLPQGEQYF. CDR3 bases: TGTGCCAGCAGTGTTTTACCCCAGGGCGAGCAGTACTTC.

This clone showed up just a few times. The chain links TRBV25-1 to TRBJ2-1, with TRBD1 as a possible D gene (6 bases). The CDR3 totals 14 residues. Germline loops: CDR1 MGHDK, CDR2 SYGVNS. V was trimmed by 6 bases and J by 7 bases, leaving 16 bases between them. CDR3 amino acids: CASRGTQGSNEQFF. The CDR3 nucleotides are TGTGCCAGCAGGGGAACCCAGGGGAGTAATGAGCAGTTCTTC.

This chain joins TRBV5-1 and TRBJ2-7; 8 bases are a match to TRBD2. V dropped 3 bases and J dropped 3; count of bases not matched to a gene: 8. Germline CDR1 is SGHRS and CDR2 is YFSETQ. The CDR3 has 15 residues. The CDR3 here is CASSYLTGTSYEQYF. The CDR3, as DNA: TGCGCCAGCAGCTATCTTACCGGGACTAGCTACGAGCAGTACTTC.

The chain combines TRBV27 with TRBJ2-5; D is ambiguous. V lost 4 bases and J lost 5, with 20 bases in between. CDR3 length: 16 amino acids. CDR1 and CDR2 (germline): MNHEY, SMNVEV (reference sequence). In DNA, the CDR3 is TGTGCCAGCAGTTCAAGACCCCCCGCGGAAGGGGAGACCCAGTACTTC. Translated: CASSSRPPAEGETQYF.

V gene TRBV19 combines with J gene TRBJ2-6; D is perhaps TRBD1 (5 bases). Germline V gene sequence: CDR1 LNHDA, CDR2 SQIVND (reference sequence). The germline V and J ends were trimmed by 6 bases and 1 base, with 10 bases remaining between them. The CDR3 is 15 amino acids. CDR3 bases: TGTGCCAGTAGATTACAGGATTCTGGGGCCAACGTCCTGACTTTC. Translating gives CASRLQDSGANVLTF.

This chain uses TRBV9 with TRBJ2-5; 8 nucleotides match TRBD2. V gave up 3 bases and J gave up 6 bases; unmatched junction bases: 7. Per germline, CDR1 SGDLS and CDR2 YYNGEE. The CDR3 covers 14 residues. CDR3 DNA: TGTGCCAGCAGCGACCAAGCGGGAGTAAAGACCCAGTACTTC. Its protein product is CASSDQAGVKTQYF.

V gene TRBV27 combines with J gene TRBJ1-2; TRBD1 is a possible D gene (6 bases). Germline CDR1 reads MNHEY; CDR2 reads SMNVEV (reference sequence). This CDR3 contains 13 residues. Trimming stripped 8 bases from V and 7 bases from J, with 17 bases between. Here the CDR3 reads CASSNRALGGYTF. As DNA, the CDR3 is TGTGCCAGCTCTAACAGGGCATTGGGTGGCTACACCTTC.

This clone came up once. The chain uses TRBV2 and TRBJ2-6; D not resolved. Trimming took 7 bases from V and 4 from J, leaving 5 bases between them. CDR1 and CDR2 (germline): SNHLY, FYNNEI. This CDR3 is built from 12 residues. The CDR3 reads CASMRGANVLTF. The CDR3 nucleotides read TGTGCCAGCATGAGAGGGGCCAACGTCCTGACTTTC.

The gene calls are TRBV9 and TRBJ2-1; 12 bases map to TRBD1. The CDR3 runs 15 residues. V lost 2 bases, J lost 7 bases, and 4 bases stayed unmatched. Germline-derived CDR1 and CDR2 are SGDLS and YYNGEE. CDR3 loop: CASSVKGQGANEQFF. The CDR3 DNA sequence: TGTGCCAGCAGCGTTAAGGGACAGGGGGCAAATGAGCAGTTCTTC. Looking up the rest from reference TRBV9 and TRBJ2-1 gives the full variable domain: DSGVTQTPKHLITATGQRVTLRCSPRSGDLSVYWYQQSLDQGLQFLIQYYNGEERAKGNILERFSAQQFPDLHSELNLSSLELGDSALYFCASSVKGQGANEQFFGPGTRLTVL.

This clone is a singleton in its sample. V is TRBV5-1 and J is TRBJ2-7; TRBD1 might be the D (5 bases). Germline V gene lookup returns CDR1 SGHRS and CDR2 YFSETQ. This CDR3 region has 14 residues. Trimming pared 5 bases from V and 2 bases from J, leaving 14 bases between. The CDR3 protein is CASSAGPGTYEQYF. CDR3 nucleotide sequence: TGCGCCAGCAGTGCCGGGCCAGGGACCTACGAGCAGTACTTC.